The 6 T cell receptor beta chains in this list originate from one sample, sequenced in a study of neurological immune-mediated disorders. Time point indicated: longitudinal time-point 1 (baseline). Each CDR3 protein gets one entry after TCRdb re-called the 5' RACE reads with MiXCR. The repertoire holds approximately 49,000 distinct CDR3 sequences, with more than 8.5% as singletons. Sequenced: PBMCs. The receptors derive from a woman aged 40 to 50 in good health.

In this sample, this clonotype turned up once. The CDR3 loop reads CSSTLRGTDTQYF. The CDR3 region has the DNA TGTTCTAGCACCTTACGTGGTACAGATACGCAGTATTTT. The V gene is TRBV12-3 or TRBV12-4, the J gene TRBJ2-3; D possibly corresponds to TRBD2 (5 bases). The CDR3 loop spans 13 amino acids.

The V gene is TRBV6-2 or TRBV6-3, the J gene TRBJ2-3; maybe TRBD1 (6 bases). V was shortened by 0 bases and J by 1 base, with 11 bases between the two germline ends. CDR1 is MNHEY, CDR2 SVGEGT, per germline. CDR3 length: 16 residues. The CDR3, as DNA: TGTGCCAGCAGTTACTCGATGGGGGCCCGCACAGATACGCAGTATTTT. Residues: CASSYSMGARTDTQYF.

The chain recombines TRBV5-6 with TRBJ2-6; D may correspond to TRBD1 or TRBD2 (7 bases each). The CDR3 totals 17 residues. The V and J ends lost 3 bases and 4 bases respectively, with 17 bases between them. CDR1 and CDR2 from the germline V gene are SGHDT and YYEEEE. The CDR3 is CASSSLRGGKGANVLTF. CDR3 sequence (DNA): TGTGCCAGCAGCTCCCTCAGGGGGGGCAAGGGGGCCAACGTCCTGACTTTC.

This clonotype was detected many times. The chain joins TRBV6-1 to TRBJ2-7; 8 positions match TRBD2. The V and J ends lost 5 bases and 0 bases, in that order; junction bases with no gene match: 6. CDR3 length equals 15 residues. Per the germline V gene, CDR1 is MNHNS and CDR2 is SASEGT. CDR3 DNA: TGTGCCAGCAGTCTACTAGCGGATAGCTCCTACGAGCAGTACTTC. It yields the protein CASSLLADSSYEQYF.

This clonotype was observed at least ten times. The CDR3 sequence: CASSFRGQNTEAFF. The DNA of the CDR3 is TGCGCCAGCAGCTTCCGGGGACAGAACACTGAAGCTTTCTTT. The V gene is TRBV5-1, the J gene TRBJ1-1; maybe TRBD1 (6 bases). Germline values: CDR1 SGHRS, CDR2 YFSETQ. V lost 2 bases to trimming and J lost 1 base, with 9 bases between them. There are 14 residues in the CDR3.

This clonotype has a count of ten or more. The V call is TRBV18, the J call TRBJ1-1; D may be TRBD1 (6 bases). This CDR3 spans 14 amino acids. From germline, CDR1 is KGHSH and CDR2 LQKENI. The germline V and J ends were trimmed by 6 bases and 3 bases, with 14 bases remaining between them. In nucleotides, the CDR3 is TGTGCCAGCTCCCTACGACAGGCGGACACTGAAGCTTTCTTT. Its protein is CASSLRQADTEAFF.